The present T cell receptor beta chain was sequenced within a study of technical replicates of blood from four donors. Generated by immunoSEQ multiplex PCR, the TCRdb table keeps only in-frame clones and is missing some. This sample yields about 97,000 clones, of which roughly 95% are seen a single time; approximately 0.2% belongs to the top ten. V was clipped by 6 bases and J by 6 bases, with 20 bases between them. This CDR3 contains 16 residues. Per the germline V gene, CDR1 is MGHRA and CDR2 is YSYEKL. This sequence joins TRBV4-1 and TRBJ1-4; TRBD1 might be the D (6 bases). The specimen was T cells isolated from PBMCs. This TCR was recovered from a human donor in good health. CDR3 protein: CASSKPWAQGDEKLFF. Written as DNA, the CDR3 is TGCGCCAGCAGTAAGCCTTGGGCACAGGGAGATGAAAAACTGTTTTTT.